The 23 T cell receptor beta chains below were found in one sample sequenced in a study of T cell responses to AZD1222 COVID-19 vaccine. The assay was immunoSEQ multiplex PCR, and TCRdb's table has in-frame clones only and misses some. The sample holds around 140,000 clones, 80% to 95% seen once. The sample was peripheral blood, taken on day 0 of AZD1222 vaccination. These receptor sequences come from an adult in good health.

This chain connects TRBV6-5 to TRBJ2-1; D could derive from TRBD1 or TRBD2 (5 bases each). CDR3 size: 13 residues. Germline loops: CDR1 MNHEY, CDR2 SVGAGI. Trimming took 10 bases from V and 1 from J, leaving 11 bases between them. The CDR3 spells CAIPGQSYNEQFF. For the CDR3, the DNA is TGTGCCATCCCGGGGCAGTCCTACAATGAGCAGTTCTTC.

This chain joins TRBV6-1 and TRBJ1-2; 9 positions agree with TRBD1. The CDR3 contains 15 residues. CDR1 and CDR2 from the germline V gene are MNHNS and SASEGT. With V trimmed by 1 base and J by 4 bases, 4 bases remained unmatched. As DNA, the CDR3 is TGTGCCAGCAGTGAAGGAACAGGGGGCGGCTATGGCTACACCTTC. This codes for CASSEGTGGGYGYTF.

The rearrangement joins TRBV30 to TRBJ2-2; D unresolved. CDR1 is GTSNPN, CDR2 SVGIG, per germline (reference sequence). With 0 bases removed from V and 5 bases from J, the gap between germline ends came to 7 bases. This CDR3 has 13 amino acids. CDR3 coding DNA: TGTGCCTGGAGTGTTCGTGGGACCGGGGAGCTGTTTTTT. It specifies CAWSVRGTGELFF.

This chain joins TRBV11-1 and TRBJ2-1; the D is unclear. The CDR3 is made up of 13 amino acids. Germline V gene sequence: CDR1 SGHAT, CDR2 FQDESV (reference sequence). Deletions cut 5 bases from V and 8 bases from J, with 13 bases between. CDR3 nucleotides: TGTGCCAGCAGCCCATCCTACAGAGATGAGCAGTTCTTC. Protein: CASSPSYRDEQFF. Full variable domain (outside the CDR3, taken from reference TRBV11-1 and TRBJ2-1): EAEVAQSPRYKITEKSQAVAFWCDPISGHATLYWYRQILGQGPELLVQFQDESVVDDSQLPKDRFSAERLKGVDSTLKIQPAELGDSAMYLCASSPSYRDEQFFGPGTRLTVL.

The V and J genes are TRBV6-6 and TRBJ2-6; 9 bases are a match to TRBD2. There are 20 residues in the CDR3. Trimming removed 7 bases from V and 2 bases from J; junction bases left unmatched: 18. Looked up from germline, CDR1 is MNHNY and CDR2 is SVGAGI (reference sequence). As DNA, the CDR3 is TGTGCCAGCACCTACCGGGCCTATAGCGGGAGTTTTGCTGGGGCCAACGTCCTGACTTTC. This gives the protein CASTYRAYSGSFAGANVLTF.

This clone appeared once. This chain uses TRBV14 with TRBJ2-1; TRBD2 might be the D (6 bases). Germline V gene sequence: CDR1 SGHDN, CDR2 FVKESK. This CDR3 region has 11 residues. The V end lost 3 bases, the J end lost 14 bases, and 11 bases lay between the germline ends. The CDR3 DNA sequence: TGTGCCAGCAGCCACTGGCGGGATAAGTTCTTC. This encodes CASSHWRDKFF.

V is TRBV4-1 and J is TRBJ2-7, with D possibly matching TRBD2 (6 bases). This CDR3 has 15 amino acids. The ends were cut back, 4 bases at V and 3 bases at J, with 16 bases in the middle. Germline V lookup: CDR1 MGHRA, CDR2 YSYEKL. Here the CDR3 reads CASSLLDEGLYEQYF. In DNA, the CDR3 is TGCGCCAGCAGCCTCCTCGATGAGGGACTCTACGAGCAGTACTTC.

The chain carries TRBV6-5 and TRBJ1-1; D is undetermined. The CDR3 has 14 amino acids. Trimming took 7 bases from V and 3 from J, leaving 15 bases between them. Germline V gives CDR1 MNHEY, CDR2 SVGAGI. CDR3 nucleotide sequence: TGTGCCAGCACCCGTGCTGCAGAGGACACTGAAGCTTTCTTT. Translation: CASTRAAEDTEAFF.

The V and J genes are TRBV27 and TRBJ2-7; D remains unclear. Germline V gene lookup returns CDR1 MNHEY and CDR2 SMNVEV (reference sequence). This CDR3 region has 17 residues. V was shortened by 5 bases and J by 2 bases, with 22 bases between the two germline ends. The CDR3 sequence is CASSPRPPGPHTYEQYF. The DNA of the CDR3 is TGTGCCAGCAGTCCCCGGCCCCCAGGCCCCCATACCTACGAGCAGTACTTC.

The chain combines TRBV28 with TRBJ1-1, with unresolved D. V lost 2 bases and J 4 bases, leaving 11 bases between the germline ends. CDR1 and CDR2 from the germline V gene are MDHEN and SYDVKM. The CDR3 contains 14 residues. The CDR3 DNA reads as TGTGCCAGCAGTTTAGTCCGGGTGGGCACTGAAGCTTTCTTT. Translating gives CASSLVRVGTEAFF.

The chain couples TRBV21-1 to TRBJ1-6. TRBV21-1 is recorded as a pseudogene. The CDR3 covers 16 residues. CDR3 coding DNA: TGTGCCAGCAATGACCCTGGATCTCCCAAGAATTCACCCCTCCACTTT. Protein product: CASNDPGSPKNSPLHF.

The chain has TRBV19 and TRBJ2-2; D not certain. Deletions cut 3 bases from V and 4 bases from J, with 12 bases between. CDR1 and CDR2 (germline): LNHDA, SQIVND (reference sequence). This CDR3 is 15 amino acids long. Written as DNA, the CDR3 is TGTGCCAGTAGTATTACGAGAGTGGGCACCGGGGAGCTGTTTTTT. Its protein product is CASSITRVGTGELFF.

The DNA of the CDR3 is TGCGCCAGCAGCACTCGGGTAGGGGGGAATTCACCCCTCCACTTT. Amino acid sequence: CASSTRVGGNSPLHF. V gene TRBV4-1 combines with J gene TRBJ1-6, with TRBD1 as a possible D gene (6 bases). CDR1 MGHRA and CDR2 YSYEKL come from the germline V gene. The CDR3 spans 15 residues. Trimming cost V 5 bases and J 7 bases, with 15 bases left between them.

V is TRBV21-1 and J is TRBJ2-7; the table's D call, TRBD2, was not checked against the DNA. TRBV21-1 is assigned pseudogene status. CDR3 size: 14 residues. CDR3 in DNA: TGTGCTATACTATCAAAGGACTCTAGTTACGAGCAGTACTTC. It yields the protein CAILSKDSSYEQYF.

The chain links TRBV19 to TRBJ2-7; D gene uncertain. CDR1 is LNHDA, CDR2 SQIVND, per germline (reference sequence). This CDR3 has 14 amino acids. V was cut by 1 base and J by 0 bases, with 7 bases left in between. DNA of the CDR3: TGTGCCAGTAGTATAGCGGTAAACTCCTACGAGCAGTACTTC. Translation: CASSIAVNSYEQYF.

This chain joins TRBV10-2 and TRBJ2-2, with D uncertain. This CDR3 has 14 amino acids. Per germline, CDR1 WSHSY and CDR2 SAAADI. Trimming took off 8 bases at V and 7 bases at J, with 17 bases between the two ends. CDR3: CASLDFSVDGELFF. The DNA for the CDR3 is TGCGCCAGCCTAGACTTTTCAGTTGACGGGGAGCTGTTTTTT.

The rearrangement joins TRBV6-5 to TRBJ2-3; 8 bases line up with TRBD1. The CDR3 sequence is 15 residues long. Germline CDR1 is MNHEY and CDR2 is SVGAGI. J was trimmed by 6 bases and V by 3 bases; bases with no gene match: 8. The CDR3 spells CASSYSGQGRDTQYF. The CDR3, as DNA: TGTGCCAGCAGTTATTCTGGACAGGGAAGGGATACGCAGTATTTT.

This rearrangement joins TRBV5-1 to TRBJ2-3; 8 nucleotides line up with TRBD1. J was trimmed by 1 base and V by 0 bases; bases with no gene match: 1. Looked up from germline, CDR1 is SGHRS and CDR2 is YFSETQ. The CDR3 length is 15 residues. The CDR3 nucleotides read TGCGCCAGCAGCTTGGAGGGACAGGGCACAGATACGCAGTATTTT. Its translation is CASSLEGQGTDTQYF.

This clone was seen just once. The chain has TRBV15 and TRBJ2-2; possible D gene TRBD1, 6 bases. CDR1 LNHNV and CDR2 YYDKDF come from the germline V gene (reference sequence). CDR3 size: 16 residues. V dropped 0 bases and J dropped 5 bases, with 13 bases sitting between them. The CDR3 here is CATSREGRGGTGELFF. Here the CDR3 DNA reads TGTGCCACCAGCAGAGAGGGGAGAGGGGGAACCGGGGAGCTGTTTTTT.

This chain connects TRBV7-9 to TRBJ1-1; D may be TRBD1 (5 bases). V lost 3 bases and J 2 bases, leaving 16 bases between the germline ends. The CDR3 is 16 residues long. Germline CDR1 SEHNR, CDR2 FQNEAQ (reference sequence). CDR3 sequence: CASSFFRADGNTEAFF. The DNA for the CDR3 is TGTGCCAGCAGCTTTTTCAGGGCCGATGGAAACACTGAAGCTTTCTTT.

The CDR3 nucleotides are TGTGCCAGCAGCCTATCCGGGACAGCAGGAAACACCATATATTTT. Protein: CASSLSGTAGNTIYF. The chain has TRBV11-2 and TRBJ1-3; 7 bases line up with TRBD1. V was clipped by 5 bases and J by 4 bases; unmatched bases: 8. Germline V lookup: CDR1 SGHAT, CDR2 FQNNGV. The CDR3 length is 15 residues. Filled out from reference TRBV11-2 and TRBJ1-3, the complete variable domain reads EAGVAQSPRYKIIEKRQSVAFWCNPISGHATLYWYQQILGQGPKLLIQFQNNGVVDDSQLPKDRFSAERLKGVDSTLKIQPAKLEDSAVYLCASSLSGTAGNTIYFGEGSWLTVV.

The DNA for the CDR3 is TGTGCCAGCAGTGATTTCCCTAGGGGCACAGATACGCAGTATTTT. It encodes CASSDFPRGTDTQYF. The V call is TRBV6-1, the J call TRBJ2-3; no definite D call. In germline, CDR1 is MNHNS, CDR2 SASEGT. This CDR3 contains 15 residues. With 3 bases removed from V and 1 base from J, the gap between germline ends came to 11 bases.

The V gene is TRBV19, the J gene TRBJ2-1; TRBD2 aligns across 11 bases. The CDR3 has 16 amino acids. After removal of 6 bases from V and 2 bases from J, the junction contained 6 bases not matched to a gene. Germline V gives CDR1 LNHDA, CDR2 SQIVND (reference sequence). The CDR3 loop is CASSLLAGGTYNEQFF. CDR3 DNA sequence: TGTGCCAGTAGCCTTCTAGCGGGAGGCACCTACAATGAGCAGTTCTTC. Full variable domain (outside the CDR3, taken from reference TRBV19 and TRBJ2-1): DGGITQSPKYLFRKEGQNVTLSCEQNLNHDAMYWYRQDPGQGLRLIYYSQIVNDFQKGDIAEGYSVSREKKESFPLTVTSAQKNPTAFYLCASSLLAGGTYNEQFFGPGTRLTVL.